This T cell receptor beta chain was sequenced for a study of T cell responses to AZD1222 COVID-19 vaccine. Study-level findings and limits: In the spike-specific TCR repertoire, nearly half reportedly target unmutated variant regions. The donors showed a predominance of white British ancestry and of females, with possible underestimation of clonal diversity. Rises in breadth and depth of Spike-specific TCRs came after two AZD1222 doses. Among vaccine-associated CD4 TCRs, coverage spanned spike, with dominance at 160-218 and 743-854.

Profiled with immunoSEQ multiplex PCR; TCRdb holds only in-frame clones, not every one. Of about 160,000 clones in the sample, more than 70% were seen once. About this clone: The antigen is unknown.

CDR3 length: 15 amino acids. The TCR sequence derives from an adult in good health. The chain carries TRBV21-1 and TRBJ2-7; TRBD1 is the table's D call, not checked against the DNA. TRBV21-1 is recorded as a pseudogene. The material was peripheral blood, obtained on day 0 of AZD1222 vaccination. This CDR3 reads CASSTGQGGIYEQYF. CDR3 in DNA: TGTGCCAGCAGCACTGGACAGGGAGGAATCTACGAGCAGTACTTC.